Sequencing of this TCR beta chain was carried out in a study of identical twins. A universal primer site was created by template switching, with the cDNA bearing unique molecular identifiers. TCRdb re-called the 5' RACE reads with MiXCR, one entry per CDR3 protein. Counted here are about 430,000 distinct CDR3 sequences, about a fifth occurring once; the ten biggest clones make up around 12%. V lost 3 bases, J lost 8 bases, and 27 bases lay in between. Germline CDR1 is DFQATT and CDR2 is SNEGSKA (reference sequence). CDR3 length: 17 amino acids. The chain employs TRBV20-1 and TRBJ2-3; no definite D call. The source material was naive T cells sorted from blood. This clonotype was obtained from a man aged 45-60 years in good health. The CDR3 sequence is CSARNPFQAGLLGTQYF. In DNA form, the CDR3 reads TGCAGTGCTAGGAACCCCTTTCAGGCAGGCTTGCTGGGTACGCAGTATTTT.